What follows are 8 T cell receptor beta chains derived from one specimen sequenced in a study of blood T cell repertoires in COVID-19. The repertoire was sequenced with immunoSEQ multiplex PCR; TCRdb's copy has only in-frame clones and lacks some. Of 200,000 to 250,000 clones listed, about 85% were seen once; the top ten hold under 20%. The sequencing sample was made of PBMCs or T cells enriched from blood (not recorded which). The receptor source for this set is a man between 35 and 55 years old who had recovered from COVID-19.

This chain joins TRBV12-3 or TRBV12-4 and TRBJ1-2; perhaps TRBD1 as D (6 bases). This CDR3 is 13 amino acids long. V was pared by 0 bases and J by 8 bases, with 10 bases between. In DNA, the CDR3 is TGTGCCAGCAGTTTAGCAGGGGGGGAAGGCTACACCTTC. It encodes CASSLAGGEGYTF.

This rearrangement joins TRBV18 to TRBJ2-7, with 9 bases identical to TRBD1. Germline V gene data show CDR1 as KGHSH and CDR2 as LQKENI. J lost 6 bases, V lost 3 bases, and 9 bases had no gene match. This CDR3 has 15 amino acids. In nucleotides, the CDR3 is TGTGCCAGCTCACCGCGGACAGGGGAAATAGCCGAGCAGTACTTC. This sequence encodes CASSPRTGEIAEQYF.

This rearrangement joins TRBV10-3 to TRBJ2-7; the match to TRBD2 covers 12 bases. Germline CDR1 reads ENHRY; CDR2 reads SYGVKD. The CDR3 totals 16 residues. V was clipped by 5 bases and J by 2 bases; unmatched bases: 7. The CDR3: CAISSTSGGITYEQYF. The CDR3 DNA reads as TGTGCCATCAGTTCGACTAGCGGGGGAATCACCTACGAGCAGTACTTC.

This clone was found once. This chain uses TRBV4-3 with TRBJ1-1; D not certain. CDR3 length equals 15 residues. The V and J ends lost 0 bases and 3 bases respectively, with 11 bases between them. Germline V gives CDR1 LGHNA, CDR2 YSLEER. DNA for the CDR3: TGCGCCAGCAGCCAAGATCTGTCAGGTTACACTGAAGCTTTCTTT. The encoded protein is CASSQDLSGYTEAFF.

V and J are TRBV11-3 and TRBJ1-5; 9 nucleotides match TRBD1. V was pared by 4 bases and J by 5 bases, with 6 bases of the junction left unmatched. Germline V gene lookup returns CDR1 SGHNT and CDR2 YENEEA. The CDR3 is 15 amino acids. CDR3 in amino acids: CASSSQGARHQPQHF. In DNA, the CDR3 is TGTGCCAGCAGCTCACAGGGGGCGCGTCATCAGCCCCAGCATTTT.

The chain uses TRBV15 and TRBJ1-5, with 7 bases aligning to TRBD1. Germline-derived CDR1 and CDR2 are LNHNV and YYDKDF (reference sequence). V trimming: 0 bases; J trimming: 3 bases; junction bases outside the gene matches: 2. The CDR3 loop spans 15 amino acids. CDR3 amino acids: CATSRDDRANQPQHF. The CDR3 DNA reads as TGTGCCACCAGCAGAGACGACAGGGCCAATCAGCCCCAGCATTTT.

The chain is built from TRBV6-1 and TRBJ2-5; TRBD2 matches at 7 bases. CDR3 length equals 16 residues. Unmatched junction bases numbered 5, after V lost 0 bases and J lost 1 base. From germline, CDR1 is MNHNS and CDR2 SASEGT. The CDR3 loop is CASSEALASGQETQYF. The CDR3 DNA reads as TGTGCCAGCAGTGAAGCGCTGGCTAGCGGCCAAGAGACCCAGTACTTC.

The chain combines TRBV27 with TRBJ2-3; D may be TRBD1 (5 bases). V lost 8 bases and J 1 base, leaving 13 bases between the germline ends. CDR3 length: 14 residues. Germline CDR1 MNHEY, CDR2 SMNVEV (reference sequence). CDR3 protein: CASGMGLGTDTQYF. CDR3 nucleotides: TGTGCCAGCGGGATGGGGCTAGGCACAGATACGCAGTATTTT.